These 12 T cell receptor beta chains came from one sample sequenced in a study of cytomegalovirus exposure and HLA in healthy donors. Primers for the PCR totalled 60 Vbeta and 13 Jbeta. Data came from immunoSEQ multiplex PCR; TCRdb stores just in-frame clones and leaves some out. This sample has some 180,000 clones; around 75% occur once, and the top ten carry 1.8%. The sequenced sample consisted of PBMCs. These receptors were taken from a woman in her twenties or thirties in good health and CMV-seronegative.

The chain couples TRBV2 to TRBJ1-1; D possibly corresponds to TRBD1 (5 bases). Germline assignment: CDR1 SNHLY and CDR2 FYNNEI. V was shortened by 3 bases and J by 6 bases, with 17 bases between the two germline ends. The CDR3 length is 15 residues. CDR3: CASSDGTLFLSEAFF. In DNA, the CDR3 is TGTGCCAGCAGTGACGGGACTCTGTTTCTCTCTGAAGCTTTCTTT.

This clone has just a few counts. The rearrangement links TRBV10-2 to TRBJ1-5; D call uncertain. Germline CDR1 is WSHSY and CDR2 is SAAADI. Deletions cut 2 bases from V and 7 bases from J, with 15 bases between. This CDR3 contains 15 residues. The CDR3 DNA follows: TGCGCCAGCAGTGAGCCGTTGACGGAGGGACAGCCCCAGCATTTT. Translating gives CASSEPLTEGQPQHF.

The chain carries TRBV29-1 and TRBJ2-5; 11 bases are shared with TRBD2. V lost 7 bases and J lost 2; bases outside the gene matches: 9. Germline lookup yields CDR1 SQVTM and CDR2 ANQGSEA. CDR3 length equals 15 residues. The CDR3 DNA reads TGCAGCGCGAGACCGGGACTAGCGGTTCAAGAGACCCAGTACTTC. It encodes CSARPGLAVQETQYF.

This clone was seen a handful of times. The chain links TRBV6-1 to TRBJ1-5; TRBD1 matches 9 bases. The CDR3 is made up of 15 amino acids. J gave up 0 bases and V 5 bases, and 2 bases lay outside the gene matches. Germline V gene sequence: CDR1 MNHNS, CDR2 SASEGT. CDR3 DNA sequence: TGTGCCAGCAGTTGGGACAGGGTTAGCAATCAGCCCCAGCATTTT. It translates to CASSWDRVSNQPQHF.

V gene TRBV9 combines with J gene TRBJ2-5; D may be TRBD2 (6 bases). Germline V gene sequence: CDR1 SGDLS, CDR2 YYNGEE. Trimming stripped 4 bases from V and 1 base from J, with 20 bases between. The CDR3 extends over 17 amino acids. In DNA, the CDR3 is TGTGCCAGCAGCCCCGACTCGCCCGGGGGATTCCAAGAGACCCAGTACTTC. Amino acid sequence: CASSPDSPGGFQETQYF.

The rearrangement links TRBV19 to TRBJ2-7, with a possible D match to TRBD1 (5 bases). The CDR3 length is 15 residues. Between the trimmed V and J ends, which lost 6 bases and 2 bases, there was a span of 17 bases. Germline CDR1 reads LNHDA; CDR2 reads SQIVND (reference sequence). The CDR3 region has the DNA TGTGCCAGTAGCCCCTGGGGCAGCTCTACCTACGAGCAGTACTTC. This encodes CASSPWGSSTYEQYF.

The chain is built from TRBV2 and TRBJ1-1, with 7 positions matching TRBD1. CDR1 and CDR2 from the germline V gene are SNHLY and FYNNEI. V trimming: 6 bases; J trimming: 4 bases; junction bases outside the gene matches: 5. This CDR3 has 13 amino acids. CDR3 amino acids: CASRTTGTTEAFF. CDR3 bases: TGTGCCAGCAGGACGACAGGGACCACTGAAGCTTTCTTT.

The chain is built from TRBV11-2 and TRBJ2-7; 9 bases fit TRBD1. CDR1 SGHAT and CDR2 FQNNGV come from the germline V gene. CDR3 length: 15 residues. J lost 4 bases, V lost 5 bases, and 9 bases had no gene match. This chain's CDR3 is CASSPGQGNIYEQYF. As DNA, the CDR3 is TGTGCCAGCAGCCCGGGACAGGGTAATATTTACGAGCAGTACTTC.

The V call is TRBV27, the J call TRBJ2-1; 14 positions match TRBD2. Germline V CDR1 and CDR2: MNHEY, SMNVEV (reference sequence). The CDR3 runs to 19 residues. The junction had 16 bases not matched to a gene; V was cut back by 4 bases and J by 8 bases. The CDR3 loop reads CASSSRAGTSGSGAYEQFF. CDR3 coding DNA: TGTGCCAGCAGTTCCCGTGCCGGGACTAGCGGGAGTGGGGCATATGAGCAGTTCTTC.

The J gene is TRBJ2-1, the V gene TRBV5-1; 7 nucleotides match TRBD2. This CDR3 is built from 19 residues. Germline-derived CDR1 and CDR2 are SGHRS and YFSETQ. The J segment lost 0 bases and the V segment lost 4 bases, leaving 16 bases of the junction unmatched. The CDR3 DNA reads TGCGCCAGCAGCCCCCCGCGAGTGAGCGGGGTGAGCTCCTACAATGAGCAGTTCTTC. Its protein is CASSPPRVSGVSSYNEQFF.

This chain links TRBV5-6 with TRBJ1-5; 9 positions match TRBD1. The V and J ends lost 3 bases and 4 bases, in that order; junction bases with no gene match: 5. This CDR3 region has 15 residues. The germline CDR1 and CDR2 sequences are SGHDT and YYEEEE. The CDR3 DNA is TGTGCCAGCAGCTCTGCCGGGACAGGGAATCAGCCCCAGCATTTT. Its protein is CASSSAGTGNQPQHF.

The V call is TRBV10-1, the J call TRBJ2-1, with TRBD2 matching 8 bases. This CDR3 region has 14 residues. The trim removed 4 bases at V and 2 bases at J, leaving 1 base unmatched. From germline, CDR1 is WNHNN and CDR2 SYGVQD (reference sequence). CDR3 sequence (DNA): TGCGCCAGCAGTGCAGCGGGGGCCTACAATGAGCAGTTCTTC. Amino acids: CASSAAGAYNEQFF.